Listed below are T cell receptor beta chains from one sample, sequenced in a study of T cell responses to AZD1222 COVID-19 vaccine. Clones were read by immunoSEQ multiplex PCR, and TCRdb kept only the in-frame ones, dropping some. Of some 200,000 clones in the sample, about 88% were seen once. The starting material was peripheral blood, obtained 28 days after the second AZD1222 dose. All receptors derive from an adult who received the AZD1222 COVID-19 vaccine. Each CDR3 is given with its conserved first and last residue. A D gene is named only where the DNA matches it firmly. Not all rows give a size; the values are once, few, many and, for expanded clones, a class.

v_gene	d_gene	abundance	j_gene	CDR3nt	CDR3aa
TRBV11-2	TRBD1	NA	TRBJ1-5	TGTGCCAGCAGCCTAGAGGGACAGGCCTCAGGGCCCCAGCATTTT	CASSLEGQASGPQHF
TRBV18	TRBD2	NA	TRBJ2-1	TGTGCCAGCTCACGCCCGACTAGCCGGGGCCGCAATGAGCAGTTCTTC	CASSRPTSRGRNEQFF
TRBV4-1	TRBD2	NA	TRBJ2-2	TGCGCCAGCAGCCATCCCCTGGGAGCGGGAGGGGGAACCGGGGAGCTGTTTTTT	CASSHPLGAGGGTGELFF
TRBV18	TRBD1	once	TRBJ2-1	TGTGCCAGCTCACCAAGCGGACAGGGGGCGAATGAGCAGTTCTTC	CASSPSGQGANEQFF
TRBV9	TRBD1	NA	TRBJ2-1	TGTGCCAGCAGCGTAGATCCGGAGTGGGGGACAGGGGACCGAGAGCAGTTCTTC	CASSVDPEWGTGDREQFF
TRBV27	TRBD1	once	TRBJ1-1	TGTGCCAGCACCGCCCGTATCACAGGGGGCGTGAACACTGAAGCTTTCTTT	CASTARITGGVNTEAFF
TRBV24-1	TRBD1	NA	TRBJ2-3	TGTGCCACCGCTTGGTCACAGGGGTCTAACACAGATACGCAGTATTTT	CATAWSQGSNTDTQYF
TRBV6-5	NA	NA	TRBJ2-3	TGTGCCAGCAGCTTGCGCGGGACTAGCACAGATACGCAGTATTTT	CASSLRGTSTDTQYF
TRBV6-5	NA	NA	TRBJ1-4	TGTGCCAGCAGGACACAGGGAGGTGAAAAACTGTTTTTT	CASRTQGGEKLFF
TRBV21-1	NA	NA	TRBJ2-7	TGTGCCAGCAGCAAGGGGACAGGATCTAGCGGGATCGGCTCCTACGAGCAGTACTTC	CASSKGTGSSGIGSYEQYF
TRBV6-2/TRBV6-3	TRBD2	NA	TRBJ2-7	TGTGCCAGCAGTTACATGGAGGGACTAGTGCGCGAGCAGTACTTC	CASSYMEGLVREQYF
TRBV19	NA	NA	TRBJ2-5	TGTGCCAGTAGTACGCATAGAAGGGCAGATAGGAGGCAAGAGACCCAGTACTTC	CASSTHRRADRRQETQYF
TRBV9	TRBD1	NA	TRBJ2-7	TGTGCCAGCAGCGTACAGGGGGCAGGGAAAGCCTACGAGCAGTACTTC	CASSVQGAGKAYEQYF
TRBV27	TRBD2	NA	TRBJ2-1	TGTGCCAGCAGTCGACTAGCGGGAGGGCCGGGTAGGTTGGACAATGAGCAGTTCTTC	CASSRLAGGPGRLDNEQFF
TRBV5-4	TRBD1	NA	TRBJ2-5	TGTGCCAGCAGCTTGTCGACAGGGGGAGAGACCCAGTACTTC	CASSLSTGGETQYF
TRBV6-4	NA	NA	TRBJ1-1	TGTGCCAGCACTCCCCGGGGGCGGAACACTGAAGCTTTCTTT	CASTPRGRNTEAFF
TRBV9	NA	NA	TRBJ2-5	TGTGCCAGCACCGCCAGCGGCCAAGAGACCCAGTACTTC	CASTASGQETQYF
TRBV19	TRBD2	NA	TRBJ2-1	TGTGCCAGTAGTATCGGAGCGGGGAGGGTGGAGCAGTTCTTC	CASSIGAGRVEQFF
TRBV11-2	TRBD1	NA	TRBJ1-1	TGTGCCAGCAGTGGACAGGGGAACACTGAAGCTTTCTTT	CASSGQGNTEAFF
TRBV27	TRBD1	NA	TRBJ1-5	TGTGCCAGCAGTCTATACAGGGGCGGCCAGCCCCAGCATTTT	CASSLYRGGQPQHF
TRBV7-9	NA	NA	TRBJ1-5	TGTGCCAGCAGCTTAGGGAGTATGGGATTGGGAAATCAGCCCCAGCATTTT	CASSLGSMGLGNQPQHF
TRBV4-2	TRBD2	few	TRBJ2-2	TGTGCCAGCAGCCAAGAGGCACTAGCGGGAGGTACCGGGGAGCTGTTTTTT	CASSQEALAGGTGELFF
TRBV24-1	TRBD1	NA	TRBJ2-3	TGTGCCACCAGTGTTTGGACAGGCAGCACAGATACGCAGTATTTT	CATSVWTGSTDTQYF
TRBV19	TRBD1	NA	TRBJ1-4	TGTGCCAGTAGTCCCCGGACAGGGTATGAAAAACTGTTTTTT	CASSPRTGYEKLFF
TRBV24-1	TRBD1	NA	TRBJ1-6	TGTGCCACCAGTGAGGGGACAGTTTCTTCACCCCTCCACTTT	CATSEGTVSSPLHF
TRBV5-5	NA	NA	TRBJ2-3	TGTGCCAGCAGCTTAGATCCCCGCACCACAGATACGCAGTATTTT	CASSLDPRTTDTQYF
TRBV11-2	TRBD1	NA	TRBJ2-7	TGTGCCAGCAGCTTAGGGGACAGGGGGCTTTACGAGCAGTACTTC	CASSLGDRGLYEQYF
TRBV28	NA	NA	TRBJ2-1	TGTGCCAGCAGTTTAGGTTTAGCCCTTAGGAATGAGCAGTTCTTC	CASSLGLALRNEQFF
TRBV5-5	NA	NA	TRBJ1-5	TGTGCCAGCAGCTTCGAAGATGGCCAGCCCCAGCATTTT	CASSFEDGQPQHF
TRBV19	NA	NA	TRBJ2-4	TGTGCCAGTAGCCCCGGACAGACGAACATTCAGTACTTC	CASSPGQTNIQYF
TRBV7-2	NA	NA	TRBJ1-1	TGTGCCAGCAGGCCAGGGCCAAACACTGAAGCTTTCTTT	CASRPGPNTEAFF
TRBV28	TRBD1	NA	TRBJ2-7	TGTGCCAGCAGATTAGGGGGCTTAATCGACGAGCAGTACTTC	CASRLGGLIDEQYF
TRBV14	TRBD1	NA	TRBJ1-1	TGTGCCAGCAGCCATGGGGCCTCGTCGGGACAGCCGAACACTGAAGCTTTCTTT	CASSHGASSGQPNTEAFF
TRBV28	NA	NA	TRBJ2-1	TGTGCCAGCAGTTTAACTGATGAGCAGTTCTTC	CASSLTDEQFF
TRBV27	NA	NA	TRBJ1-4	TGTGCCAGCAGTTTACCTCCGGGCCCTCCTAATGAAAAACTGTTTTTT	CASSLPPGPPNEKLFF
TRBV2	NA	NA	TRBJ2-1	TGTGCCAGCAGTAGGGACTTAGGTCCCAATGAGCAGTTCTTC	CASSRDLGPNEQFF
TRBV5-1	TRBD2	NA	TRBJ2-2	TGCGCCAGCAGCTTGGTTTTAGCGGGAGGTTACGCGAACACCGGGGAGCTGTTTTTT	CASSLVLAGGYANTGELFF
TRBV27	NA	NA	TRBJ1-5	TGTGCCAGCAGTTTGGGGGGGGATCAGCCCCAGCATTTT	CASSLGGDQPQHF
TRBV18	TRBD1	NA	TRBJ2-3	TGTGCCAGCTCCGAGTCAGGGGGCCCCTCTAGCACAGATACGCAGTATTTT	CASSESGGPSSTDTQYF
TRBV14	TRBD2	once	TRBJ2-1	TGTGCCAGCAGCCAAGATTTGCGGGAGGTCAATGAGCAGTTCTTC	CASSQDLREVNEQFF
TRBV5-6	NA	NA	TRBJ2-6	TGTGCCAGCAGCGGCACGGGCCTTGGGGTTCGGGCCAACGTCCTGACTTTC	CASSGTGLGVRANVLTF
TRBV28	NA	NA	TRBJ2-7	TGTGCCAGCACCCCCAGGAGTGGCGAGCAGTACTTC	CASTPRSGEQYF
TRBV12-3/TRBV12-4	NA	NA	TRBJ1-4	TGTGCCAGCAGTTGGGGACGGGAAAAACTGTTTTTT	CASSWGREKLFF
TRBV28	NA	NA	TRBJ1-3	TGTGCCAGCAGTTTCCTAGGGGGAAACACCATATATTTT	CASSFLGGNTIYF
TRBV9	TRBD2	NA	TRBJ2-2	TGTGCCAGCAGCGCGGGACTAGCGGGAGTCACCGGGGAGCTGTTTTTT	CASSAGLAGVTGELFF
TRBV13	NA	NA	TRBJ2-3	TGTGCCAGCAGCCTCTGGGGGGGGACATTGGGCACAGATACGCAGTATTTT	CASSLWGGTLGTDTQYF
TRBV28	NA	NA	TRBJ2-3	TGTGCCACAGGGCCGCAGGATGATACGCAGTATTTT	CATGPQDDTQYF
TRBV24-1	TRBD1	NA	TRBJ2-7	TGTGCCACCAGTGAGGGGGGACAGGGATCCTACGAGCAGTACTTC	CATSEGGQGSYEQYF
TRBV9	TRBD1	NA	TRBJ2-7	TGTGCCAGCAGCATGCGCCCGGGACAGGGCACCTACGAGCAGTACTTC	CASSMRPGQGTYEQYF
TRBV4-1	TRBD1	NA	TRBJ2-7	TGCGCCAGCAGCTTCGGGGGACAGGGGTGGTACGAGCAGTACTTC	CASSFGGQGWYEQYF
TRBV1	NA	few	TRBJ2-7	TGCACCAGCAGCCAAGACGAGCGGGAGAAAACCTACGAGCAGTACTTC	CTSSQDEREKTYEQYF
TRBV5-4	NA	NA	TRBJ2-7	TGTGCCAGCAGCCCAAAAGGGACTCAGGGCTCCTACGAGCAGTACTTC	CASSPKGTQGSYEQYF
TRBV6-2/TRBV6-3	TRBD1	NA	TRBJ2-3	TGTGCCAGCAGTTACCTCACAGGGGGAGCAGATACGCAGTATTTT	CASSYLTGGADTQYF
TRBV28	NA	NA	TRBJ2-7	TGTGCCAGCATAGCTGGACAGCTGAGTTCCTACGAGCAGTACTTC	CASIAGQLSSYEQYF
TRBV5-1	NA	NA	TRBJ2-7	TGCGCCAGCAGCTTGTACTCCTACGAGCAGTACTTC	CASSLYSYEQYF